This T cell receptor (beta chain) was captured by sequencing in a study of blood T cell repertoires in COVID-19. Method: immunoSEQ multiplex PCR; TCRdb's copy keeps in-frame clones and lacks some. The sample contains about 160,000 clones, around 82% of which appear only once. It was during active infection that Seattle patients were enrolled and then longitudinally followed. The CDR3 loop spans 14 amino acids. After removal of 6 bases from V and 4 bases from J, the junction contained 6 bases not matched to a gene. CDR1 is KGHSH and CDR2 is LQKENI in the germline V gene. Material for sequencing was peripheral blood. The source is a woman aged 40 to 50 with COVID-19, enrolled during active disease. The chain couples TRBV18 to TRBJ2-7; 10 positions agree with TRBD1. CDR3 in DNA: TGTGCCAGCTCCCTCGGACAGGGGGAGTACGAGCAGTACTTC. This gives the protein CASSLGQGEYEQYF. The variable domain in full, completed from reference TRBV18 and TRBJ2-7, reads NAGVMQNPRHLVRRRGQEARLRCSPMKGHSHVYWYRQLPEEGLKFMVYLQKENIIDESGMPKERFSAEFPKEGPSILRIQQVVRGDSAAYFCASSLGQGEYEQYFGPGTRLTVT.